The present T cell receptor (beta chain) was sequenced within a study of cytomegalovirus exposure and HLA in healthy donors. About the study: A previous analysis identified 95 million to 140 million unique TCR beta sequences derived from around 200 million T cells.

Findings of the study overall: Roughly uniform sequencing depth across donors was assumed, possibly incorrectly.

The length of the CDR3 is 15 residues. Trimming stripped 0 bases from V and 7 bases from J, with 10 bases between. CDR1 is LGHNA, CDR2 YSLEER, per germline. The study ran its PCR with 60 Vbeta and 13 Jbeta primers. TCRdb keeps only in-frame clones here, not all; method: immunoSEQ multiplex PCR. The sample has tens of thousands of clones; approximately 76% are singletons. About this clone itself: Its antigen is still unknown.

The sequenced material came from PBMCs. The chain employs TRBV4-3 and TRBJ1-6, with D possibly being TRBD1 (5 bases). The source of this sequence is a young man in good health and CMV-seropositive. The chain's CDR3 is CASSQDKGSNSPLHF. The CDR3 DNA follows: TGCGCCAGCAGCCAAGATAAGGGGTCAAATTCACCCCTCCACTTT.